This T cell receptor beta chain was sequenced during a study of blood T cell repertoires in COVID-19. On the study more broadly: Acute and convalescent COVID-19 specimens originated in the United States, Italy and Spain. Sources were T cells, B-cell-depleted T cells, or PBMCs; the material itself was cDNA or gDNA.

CDR3 length: 14 amino acids. Trimming took 2 bases from V and 5 from J, leaving 13 bases between them. Germline V gene sequence: CDR1 SEHNR, CDR2 FQNEAQ (reference sequence). Original handling: Amplified reference gene primers provided the basis for estimating nucleated cell counts. Only in-frame clones appear in the TCRdb table, and some are missing; sequencing was by immunoSEQ multiplex PCR. V and J calls and clone size are those listed in that table; D and trimming were worked out from the DNA. This sample carries about 190,000 clones, roughly 84% of them seen once, and the ten largest clones take 3% to 3.5%.

This clonotype was sampled from a woman aged 25-40 years who had been exposed to COVID-19. Sequenced: PBMCs or T cells enriched from blood (not recorded which). The chain employs TRBV7-9 and TRBJ2-7, with a possible D match to TRBD2 (5 bases). CDR3 nucleotide sequence: TGTGCCAGCAGCTTATCTCGAGGGTGGGACGAGCAGTACTTC. Protein: CASSLSRGWDEQYF.